The rows below give T cell receptor beta chains drawn from one sample of a study of blood T cell repertoires in COVID-19. Assay used: immunoSEQ multiplex PCR; TCRdb lists only in-frame clones, some missing. This sample has 350,000 to 450,000 clones, with around 84% found just once. Sequencing was done on a sample of peripheral blood. These receptors were obtained from a woman aged 18-35 years with acute or convalescent COVID-19. The CDR3 runs from the conserved cysteine through the conserved F or W. D genes are given only for firm matches. Size values are once, few and many counts, or a class for expanded clones, and some rows have none.

V,size,length,J,D,CDR3,DNA
TRBV6-5,NA,13,TRBJ2-5,TRBD2,CASNFPGGETQYF,TGTGCCAGCAATTTCCCGGGAGGGGAGACCCAGTACTTC
TRBV18,NA,16,TRBJ2-4,TRBD2,CASSPPVAAGGNIQYF,TGTGCCAGCTCCCCCCCCGTGGCGGCGGGGGGAAACATTCAGTACTTC
TRBV10-3,NA,13,TRBJ1-4,TRBD1,CAISARGQEKLFF,TGTGCCATCAGTGCAAGGGGACAGGAAAAACTGTTTTTT
TRBV19,NA,14,TRBJ1-1,TRBD1,CASSPSGGFTEAFF,TGTGCCAGTAGCCCCTCAGGGGGCTTCACTGAAGCTTTCTTT
TRBV14,NA,14,TRBJ1-5,NA,CASSPGNSNQPQHF,TGTGCCAGCAGCCCGGGTAATAGCAATCAGCCCCAGCATTTT
TRBV19,NA,11,TRBJ1-5,NA,CASSITKPQHF,TGTGCCAGTAGTATTACTAAGCCCCAGCATTTT
TRBV28,NA,16,TRBJ1-4,TRBD1,CASSLFGTAINEKLFF,TGTGCCAGCAGTTTATTTGGGACAGCCATTAATGAAAAACTGTTTTTT
TRBV6-2/TRBV6-3,few,14,TRBJ1-5,TRBD1,CASSRTGDGQPQHF,TGTGCCAGCAGTCGGACAGGGGACGGACAGCCCCAGCATTTT
TRBV7-3,NA,14,TRBJ1-1,NA,CASREQGSRTEAFF,TGTGCCAGCAGGGAACAGGGTTCGCGAACTGAAGCTTTCTTT
TRBV6-1,NA,13,TRBJ1-2,TRBD1,CASSEAGGEGYTF,TGTGCCAGCAGTGAAGCAGGGGGCGAAGGCTACACCTTC
TRBV7-3,NA,16,TRBJ1-1,TRBD1,CASSSQGGLANTEAFF,TGTGCCAGCAGCTCCCAGGGGGGTCTGGCGAACACTGAAGCTTTCTTT
TRBV21-1,NA,11,TRBJ1-2,NA,CTESRYYGYTF,TGTACGGAGTCCAGATACTATGGCTACACCTTC
TRBV10-3,NA,14,TRBJ1-1,NA,CAISEPTENTEAFF,TGTGCCATCAGTGAACCGACAGAGAACACTGAAGCTTTCTTT
TRBV2,NA,15,TRBJ1-5,NA,CASSELGGGNQPQHF,TGTGCCAGCAGTGAACTAGGCGGGGGCAATCAGCCCCAGCATTTT
TRBV7-9,NA,18,TRBJ1-4,NA,CASSLDLGPEGPNEKLFF,TGTGCCAGCAGCTTAGACTTAGGGCCGGAGGGCCCTAATGAAAAACTGTTTTTT
TRBV7-3,NA,15,TRBJ1-3,NA,CASSLASGEGNTIYF,TGTGCCAGCAGCTTAGCGTCAGGGGAAGGAAACACCATATATTTT
TRBV21-1,NA,14,TRBJ2-7,NA,CASSKAPSSYEQYF,TGTGCCAGCAGCAAAGCGCCCAGCTCCTACGAGCAGTACTTC
TRBV27,NA,16,TRBJ2-3,TRBD2,CASSPGRARSTDTQYF,TGTGCCAGCAGTCCCGGGAGGGCCCGGAGCACAGATACGCAGTATTTT
TRBV7-9,NA,12,TRBJ2-1,NA,CASSWVGTEQFF,TGTGCCAGCAGCTGGGTTGGGACAGAGCAGTTCTTC
TRBV19,NA,14,TRBJ1-4,TRBD1,CASMGTGADEKLFF,TGTGCCAGTATGGGGACAGGGGCGGATGAAAAACTGTTTTTT
TRBV18,NA,15,TRBJ2-3,TRBD1,CASSFHRGNTDTQYF,TGTGCCAGCTCCTTCCACAGGGGAAACACAGATACGCAGTATTTT
TRBV6-5,NA,13,TRBJ1-5,TRBD1,CASSYTGVQPQHF,TGTGCCAGCAGTTATACAGGGGTTCAGCCCCAGCATTTT
TRBV7-3,NA,15,TRBJ2-5,TRBD2,CASSLGTSPIETQYF,TGTGCCAGCAGCTTAGGGACTAGCCCGATCGAGACCCAGTACTTC
TRBV10-3,NA,15,TRBJ2-1,TRBD2,CAITTSGRAYNEQFF,TGTGCCATCACGACTAGCGGGAGGGCCTACAATGAGCAGTTCTTC
TRBV7-2,NA,15,TRBJ2-1,NA,CASSLMRGGHNEQFF,TGTGCCAGCAGCTTAATGAGGGGGGGCCACAATGAGCAGTTCTTC
TRBV23-1,NA,15,TRBJ1-5,TRBD1,CASSQRDRGNQPQHF,TGCGCCAGCAGTCAACGGGACAGGGGCAATCAGCCCCAGCATTTT
TRBV7-2,NA,14,TRBJ1-1,NA,CASSLGRGVGEAFF,TGTGCCAGCAGCTTAGGCAGGGGAGTCGGTGAAGCTTTCTTT
TRBV5-1,NA,16,TRBJ2-3,TRBD1,CASKQLGGRGTDTQYF,TGCGCCAGCAAGCAATTAGGGGGCAGGGGGACAGATACGCAGTATTTT
TRBV3-1/TRBV3-2,once,13,TRBJ2-5,NA,CASRPGVGETQYF,TGTGCCAGCAGACCGGGGGTCGGGGAGACCCAGTACTTC
TRBV27,NA,17,TRBJ2-1,NA,CASSFGGGEAPYNEQFF,TGTGCCAGCAGTTTCGGTGGTGGGGAGGCCCCCTACAATGAGCAGTTCTTC
TRBV7-2,NA,13,TRBJ1-5,TRBD1,CASSAQGGSAQHF,TGTGCCAGCAGTGCACAGGGGGGGTCAGCCCAGCATTTT
TRBV6-5,NA,15,TRBJ2-1,NA,CASSYSILAFNEQFF,TGTGCCAGCAGTTACTCGATCCTAGCTTTTAATGAGCAGTTCTTC
TRBV20-1,NA,14,TRBJ2-4,NA,CSASGGAVENIQYF,TGCAGTGCTAGTGGGGGAGCGGTAGAAAACATTCAGTACTTC
TRBV27,NA,14,TRBJ1-3,NA,CASGPQGYGNTIYF,TGTGCCAGCGGGCCACAGGGTTATGGAAACACCATATATTTT
TRBV5-1,NA,18,TRBJ2-3,TRBD1,CASSFIKTGDLSTDTQYF,TGCGCCAGCAGCTTCATCAAGACAGGGGACCTAAGCACAGATACGCAGTATTTT
TRBV12-3/TRBV12-4,NA,13,TRBJ1-2,NA,CASSLTDQYGYTF,TGTGCCAGCAGTTTAACAGACCAGTATGGCTACACCTTC
TRBV5-6,NA,15,TRBJ1-3,TRBD1,CASRHNAGGGNTIYF,TGTGCCAGCAGGCACAACGCAGGGGGAGGAAACACCATATATTTT
TRBV18,NA,12,TRBJ2-5,NA,CASSPSEETQYF,TGTGCCAGCTCACCGTCGGAGGAGACCCAGTACTTC
TRBV9,NA,15,TRBJ1-5,NA,CASSVGAGRNQPQHF,TGTGCCAGCAGCGTAGGGGCGGGCCGCAATCAGCCCCAGCATTTT
TRBV11-2,NA,14,TRBJ2-3,NA,CASSATVRIDTQYF,TGTGCCAGCAGTGCTACAGTCCGCATCGATACGCAGTATTTT
TRBV24-1,NA,19,TRBJ2-3,NA,CATSSLSPGSNTSTDTQYF,TGTGCCACCAGTTCTTTGTCTCCGGGGTCAAACACTAGCACAGATACGCAGTATTTT
TRBV19,NA,14,TRBJ1-4,TRBD1,CASSMGQINEKLFF,TGTGCCAGTAGTATGGGACAGATTAATGAAAAACTGTTTTTT
TRBV7-8,NA,14,TRBJ1-2,NA,CASSAETVNYGYTF,TGTGCCAGCAGCGCCGAGACAGTGAACTATGGCTACACCTTC
TRBV6-5,NA,15,TRBJ2-2,NA,CASSPRGAGTGELFF,TGTGCCAGCAGCCCACGGGGGGCCGGAACCGGGGAGCTGTTTTTT
TRBV4-1,NA,13,TRBJ1-1,NA,CASSSRGGAEAFF,TGCGCCAGCAGCTCCCGCGGTGGAGCTGAAGCTTTCTTT
TRBV19,NA,15,TRBJ1-1,TRBD1,CASMWDRGMNTEAFF,TGTGCCAGTATGTGGGACAGGGGAATGAACACTGAAGCTTTCTTT
TRBV7-9,few,16,TRBJ1-2,TRBD1,CASSLDRDRDIDGYTF,TGTGCCAGCAGCTTGGACCGGGACAGGGACATCGATGGCTACACCTTC
TRBV13,NA,15,TRBJ1-1,TRBD1,CASSLGGTGGTEAFF,TGTGCCAGCAGCTTAGGAGGGACAGGGGGCACTGAAGCTTTCTTT
TRBV2,once,16,TRBJ1-3,NA,CASSLPGTHNGNTIYF,TGTGCCAGCAGTCTCCCCGGGACACATAATGGAAACACCATATATTTT
TRBV6-4,few,16,TRBJ2-2,TRBD2,CASSDPSGGASGELFF,TGTGCCAGCAGTGACCCTAGCGGGGGGGCCAGCGGGGAGCTGTTTTTT
TRBV3-1/TRBV3-2,once,16,TRBJ2-7,TRBD2,CASSQVRLAVAGEQYF,TGTGCCAGCAGCCAAGTCCGGCTAGCGGTGGCTGGGGAGCAGTACTTC
TRBV4-1,few,13,TRBJ1-5,NA,CASSQDGPQPQHF,TGCGCCAGCAGCCAAGATGGCCCCCAGCCCCAGCATTTT
TRBV18,NA,14,TRBJ1-1,TRBD1,CASSPNGGTGEAFF,TGTGCCAGCTCACCAAATGGTGGGACAGGTGAAGCTTTCTTT
TRBV6-1,NA,15,TRBJ1-2,NA,CASSEATGQGYGYTF,TGTGCCAGCAGTGAAGCAACAGGGCAGGGCTATGGCTACACCTTC
TRBV28,NA,15,TRBJ2-5,TRBD2,CASSGSLSGSETQYF,TGTGCCAGCAGTGGCTCCCTCAGCGGGAGTGAGACCCAGTACTTC
TRBV7-9,NA,15,TRBJ2-7,NA,CASIQQGLGTYEQYF,TGTGCCAGTATACAACAGGGTCTCGGGACCTACGAGCAGTACTTC